Presented here are 2 T cell receptor beta chains from one specimen sequenced in a study of a mutant IDH1 vaccine in newly diagnosed glioma. Method: immunoSEQ multiplex PCR; TCRdb's copy keeps in-frame clones and lacks some. The sample has tens of thousands of clones; roughly 83% are singletons. What these receptors recognize is not known. Time point noted: week 35, safety follow-up. One vaccine dose held 300 ug of mutant IDH1 20-mer peptide and came with topical imiquimod. The sequences come from PBMCs, collected from a glioma patient whose treatment included an IDH1 peptide vaccine. The receptors come from a woman between 50 and 59 years old with glioma.

This clone was detected a few times. The rearrangement uses TRBV6-1 and TRBJ1-2, with TRBD1 matching 7 bases. V lost 3 bases and J lost 8; bases outside the gene matches: 9. Germline V gene sequence: CDR1 MNHNS, CDR2 SASEGT. The CDR3 sequence is 14 residues long. CDR3 region: CASSEGGGGWGYTF. CDR3 nucleotide sequence: TGTGCCAGCAGTGAGGGAGGAGGGGGCTGGGGCTACACCTTC.

The V and J genes are TRBV5-1 and TRBJ2-5, with TRBD2 identical over 10 bases. The trim removed 4 bases at V and 5 bases at J, leaving 14 bases unmatched. The CDR3 has 17 residues. From germline, CDR1 is SGHRS and CDR2 YFSETQ. The CDR3 bases are TGCGCCAGCAGCCCCGGGACAGCGGGGGGGCCTTTGGAGACCCAGTACTTC. This gives the protein CASSPGTAGGPLETQYF.